This T cell receptor beta chain was identified during a study of T cells in Graves' hyperthyroidism and ophthalmopathy (dated by TCRdb to about 2019). About the study as a whole: Peripheral blood samples were taken at the time of initial diagnosis, prior to any treatment. To identify distinguishing TCR V-J signatures, a discovery cohort of 90 to 100 patients was used, comprising 40 to 45 with Graves' ophthalmopathy and 57 with stable Graves' hyperthyroidism. Whether ophthalmopathy could be predicted prospectively was tested in an independent validation cohort made up of about 18 hyperthyroidism patients plus 17 patients who later progressed to ophthalmopathy. For training and testing, the 100 or so patients in the discovery cohort were randomly divided in a 7:3 ratio. The study also compared thyroid tissue and blood T-cell repertoires from a handful of Graves' hyperthyroidism patients. Once sampling was done, hyperthyroidism patients were given methimazole at a starting dose of 30 mg daily, whereas ophthalmopathy patients were given high-dose intravenous methylprednisolone. According to the paper, TCR Vbeta CDR3 sequencing was carried out on 135 peripheral blood samples, which came from under 50 ophthalmopathy, around 75 hyperthyroidism and approximately 17 progressor patients. The study at large found these results: During validation, the model predicted progression to ophthalmopathy a median of about 5.9 months ahead of onset, with around 70% sensitivity and 72.22% specificity. No statistical method was used to fix the sample size in advance, and group allocation was not hidden from the investigators. A 13 V-J signature model separated ophthalmopathy from stable hyperthyroidism, with over 85% sensitivity and 81.08% specificity in cross-validation and 80%/75% in testing. Most expanded thyroid clonotypes (frequency above 0.001) were also detected in blood, suggesting blood repertoires may reflect thyroid immune responses.

Graves' hyperthyroidism was defined as stable when no progression to ophthalmopathy occurred over 18 months of follow-up. The hyperthyroidism patients were between 18 and 65 years old and newly diagnosed, with a disease duration of less than 2 months. Patients with uncontrolled infections, other autoimmune diseases, pregnancy or lactation were excluded. Diagnoses were based on clinical symptoms, serum thyroxine and TRAb, thyroid ultrasound and orbital computed tomography. PBMCs were isolated from about 9.2 ml of fresh peripheral blood by Ficoll-Paque density gradient centrifugation. Total RNA was extracted with Trizol reagent, and quality was checked on an Agilent 2100 Bioanalyzer. This clonotype was found many times. Which antigen it targets is not known. Within one base of it there is no much larger clone, and no base qualities were kept. The germline V gene supplies CDR1 SNHLY and CDR2 FYNNEI. Reading from cysteine to phenylalanine, the CDR3 counts 15 amino acids. CDR3 DNA is the only sequence kept; it has 45 bases, read in frame from the first base. V is clipped by 4 bases and J by 0 bases, and the sequence between their germline boundaries is 10 bases long.

TCR beta CDR3 regions were amplified from RNA transcripts. A first-round RT-PCR of the TCR CDR3 used the HTBI primer set with the Qiagen OneStep RT-PCR kit. Libraries were constructed in a second round of multiplex PCR, after which size selection and purification were carried out. Sequencing of the libraries was done on an Illumina HiSeq2000 using paired-end 100 bp reads. As for the authors' bioinformatics: SOAPnuke was used to process the raw data, removing reads that contained adapters or uncalled bases, had a mean Phred below 15, or lacked an exact match to the constant primer or identifier. COPE v1.2.5 was used to merge the high-quality paired reads, and each unique nucleotide sequence was defined as a clonotype. MiTCR v1.1 was used to align clonotypes to the IMGT TRBV, TRBD and TRBJ reference segments. The analysis included only V-J combinations with a frequency above 0.0001, which together covered around 99% of the repertoires. A TCS score was defined as the ratio of F50 (clonal expansion) to E x V (chaos), with BLOSUM62-based TCRdist applied between CDR3 peptides within each V-J. Welch's t-statistics and random forest reduced 500 to 650 V-J features to about 13, which were used in a naive Bayes classifier (R e1071). The similarity between thyroid and blood repertoires was quantified using the Morisita-Horn index. Through fastp at Q25 and MiXCR, TCRdb rebuilt clones from the public reads, retaining in-frame beta chains. Each entry is one CDR3 protein sequence, shown with its most common DNA and genes. The V and J calls come from TCRdb's annotation, not from the publication. This sample comprises nearly 750,000 distinct CDR3 sequences, about a third of them detected only once. Roughly 30% of the sample comes from the top ten.

The chain links TRBV2 with TRBJ1-5, with no D gene named confidently. The clonotype was recovered from a woman aged 35 to 49 with Graves' hyperthyroidism. The sample comprised blood. Here is the DNA: TGTGCCAGCAGTGTGTGGGCTTATAGCAATCAGCCCCAGCATTTT. It codes for CASSVWAYSNQPQHF.